The 23 T cell receptor beta chains reported below all come from one sample, sequenced in a study of T cell repertoires in cytomegalovirus infection (dated by TCRdb to about 2019). Sequencing was carried out with an Illumina HiSeq 1500. TCRdb's own reprocessing of the public reads used fastp at Q25 and MiXCR and kept productive beta chains. Rows are unified per CDR3 protein, each entry keeping the most common DNA and genes. Within this sample are 700,000 to 850,000 distinct CDR3 sequences, with approximately 32% of them counted one time only. In total, the top ten clones hold 9.5% to 15% of the sample. What this sample's treatment or condition label stands for: in vitro stimulation with specific CMV peptide epitopes to enrich CMV-specific T cells. No cognate antigen is known for these TCRs. This sample comprised cultured CD8+ T cells from PBMCs, obtained from culture after CMV antigen stimulation. The receptors stem from a human donor in good health (CMV status not recorded). Some clones in this sample may be carry-over from other donors' samples.

The chain is built from TRBV20-1 and TRBJ2-3; D could derive from TRBD1 or TRBD2 (5 bases each). Looked up from germline, CDR1 is DFQATT and CDR2 is SNEGSKA (reference sequence). V shed 0 bases and J shed 2 bases, with 12 bases lying between them. This CDR3 has 15 residues. The CDR3 here is CSARDFEGTTDTQYF. The CDR3 DNA reads TGCAGTGCTAGAGATTTCGAGGGGACCACAGATACGCAGTATTTT.

Concerning this clonotype: A much larger clonotype is one base distant, so this may be a read error. The gene calls are TRBV7-2 and TRBJ2-5, with TRBD1 as a possible D gene (5 bases). CDR3 length equals 15 residues. Trimming left V 5 bases short and J 5 bases short, with 18 bases between. CDR1 and CDR2 from the germline V gene are SGHTA and FQGNSA. The CDR3 loop is CASSPRVGRSETQYF. Here the CDR3 DNA reads TGTGCCAGCAGCCCCAGGGTGGGCCGGTCGGAGACCCAGTACTTC.

This clonotype has a count of ten or more. The gene calls are TRBV2 and TRBJ2-7, with D possibly matching TRBD1 (6 bases). V dropped 9 bases and J dropped 7 bases, with 22 bases sitting between them. Germline CDR1 SNHLY, CDR2 FYNNEI. This CDR3 has 14 residues. This chain's CDR3 is CARRRDTLSSEQYF. The CDR3 DNA sequence: TGTGCCAGACGCCGGGACACGCTTTCGTCAGAGCAGTACTTC.

A few counts support this clonotype. One end of the junction fails to match germline, which may point to a read error. V gene TRBV4-2 combines with J gene TRBJ1-4; 9 bases are a match to TRBD1. Germline V gene lookup returns CDR1 LGHNA and CDR2 YNFKEQ. CDR3 length: 14 amino acids. In DNA, the CDR3 is TGTGCCAGCAGCGAAGAGAATAATAAGGGACAGGGGTTTTTT. Protein sequence: CASSEENNKGQGFF.

This clonotype was seen a few times. The V and J genes are TRBV10-2 and TRBJ2-5; D is possibly TRBD2 (5 bases). Trimming stripped 0 bases from V and 7 bases from J, with 12 bases between. This CDR3 is 14 amino acids long. The germline gives CDR1 WSHSY, CDR2 SAAADI. The CDR3 sequence: CASSESSPGLTQYF. The CDR3 DNA reads TGCGCCAGCAGTGAGTCTAGCCCTGGACTGACCCAGTACTTC.

The table lists this clonotype with a few counts. V and J are TRBV29-1 and TRBJ1-1; D gene uncertain. V was cut by 4 bases and J by 8 bases, with 5 bases left in between. The CDR3 covers 9 residues. Germline assignment: CDR1 SQVTM and CDR2 ANQGSEA. The CDR3 sequence: CSVGTEAFF. The CDR3 DNA follows: TGCAGCGTTGGGACGGAAGCTTTCTTT.

The V call is TRBV6-5, the J call TRBJ1-2; possible D gene TRBD1, 5 bases. CDR3 length equals 13 residues. V was cut by 2 bases and J by 3 bases, with 7 bases left in between. Per germline, CDR1 MNHEY and CDR2 SVGAGI. The CDR3 loop is CASSYQGYYGYTF. The CDR3 coding sequence is TGTGCCAGCAGTTACCAGGGCTACTATGGCTACACCTTC.

In this sample, this clonotype turned up many times. The CDR3 DNA reads TGTGCCAGCAGCTCCGGGACAGGGAGCAATGAGCAGTTCTTC. Residues: CASSSGTGSNEQFF. V is TRBV5-6 and J is TRBJ2-1; 9 bases are a match to TRBD1. This CDR3 has 14 amino acids. The germline V gene encodes CDR1 SGHDT and CDR2 YYEEEE. V lost 3 bases, J lost 6 bases, and 4 bases stayed unmatched.

This sequence joins TRBV4-2 and TRBJ2-3; 8 bases map to TRBD2. Germline V gene sequence: CDR1 LGHNA, CDR2 YNFKEQ. Trimming took 1 base from V and 4 from J; bases not matched to a gene: 1. This CDR3 is 14 amino acids long. This CDR3 is CASSQAGGSDTQYF. CDR3 coding DNA: TGTGCCAGCAGCCAAGCGGGGGGGTCAGATACGCAGTATTTT.

This chain connects TRBV4-3 to TRBJ1-4, with TRBD1 as a possible D gene (5 bases). Germline-derived CDR1 and CDR2 are LGHNA and YSLEER. Trimming took 0 bases from V and 3 from J, leaving 11 bases between them. This CDR3 has 16 amino acids. CDR3 coding DNA: TGCGCCAGCAGCCAAGATTCCCAGGGACCTAATGAAAAACTGTTTTTT. This translates into CASSQDSQGPNEKLFF.

In the case of this clonotype: A junction end diverges from the germline sequence, so it may reflect a read error. The chain employs TRBV6-4 and TRBJ2-7; no clear D. The CDR3 covers 13 residues. From germline, CDR1 is MRHNA and CDR2 SNTAGT. The CDR3 DNA reads TGTACCAGCAGTGAGTCAGCGTCCTACGAGCAGTACTTC. Protein sequence: CTSSESASYEQYF.

The V and J genes are TRBV24-1 and TRBJ1-5; D may be TRBD1 (5 bases). Germline CDR1 is KGHDR and CDR2 is SFDVKD. Trimming shortened V by 3 bases and J by 1 base, and 12 bases separated the two germline ends. The CDR3 spans 16 residues. CDR3 region: CATSDGPGGSNQPQHF. CDR3 DNA: TGTGCCACCAGTGATGGCCCGGGGGGGAGCAATCAGCCCCAGCATTTT.

J is TRBJ2-3 and V is TRBV6-1, with 9 nucleotides matching TRBD2. V lost 3 bases to trimming and J lost 3 bases; unmatched junction nucleotides: 7. The CDR3 extends over 16 amino acids. Germline CDR1 is MNHNS and CDR2 is SASEGT. CDR3 loop: CASSDLAGLGTDTQYF. CDR3 bases: TGTGCCAGCAGTGACCTAGCGGGGTTGGGGACAGATACGCAGTATTTT.

The sample holds many counts of this clonotype. The V and J genes are TRBV6-2 or TRBV6-3 and TRBJ1-2, with a possible D match to TRBD1 (6 bases). The V gene lost 6 bases and the J gene lost 4 bases, with 9 bases spanning the gap. From germline, CDR1 is MNHEY and CDR2 SVGEGT. This CDR3 has 12 amino acids. The CDR3 is CASRQGSYGYTF. The CDR3, as DNA: TGTGCCAGCAGACAGGGAAGCTATGGCTACACCTTC.

The V gene is TRBV7-9, the J gene TRBJ2-7; the match to TRBD2 covers 7 bases. The CDR3 has 13 amino acids. Germline-derived CDR1 and CDR2 are SEHNR and FQNEAQ (reference sequence). Losses at the gene ends were 10 bases for V and 2 bases for J; bases not matched to a gene: 8. The CDR3 loop is CAKGRGGPYEQYF. CDR3 DNA sequence: TGTGCCAAGGGGAGGGGCGGCCCCTACGAGCAGTACTTC. The full variable domain, its missing parts supplied by reference TRBV7-9 and TRBJ2-7, is DTGVSQNPRHKITKRGQNVTFRCDPISEHNRLYWYRQTLGQGPEFLTYFQNEAQLEKSRLLSDRFSAERPKGSFSTLEIQRTEQGDSAMYLCAKGRGGPYEQYFGPGTRLTVT.

The table lists this clonotype with a few counts. Relative to the germline gene, one junction end is altered; a read error may explain this. V is TRBV7-2 and J is TRBJ2-1; 7 bases line up with TRBD2. The germline V gene has CDR1 SGHTA and CDR2 FQGNSA. This CDR3 region has 11 residues. The CDR3 region has the DNA TGTGCCAGCAGCTTAGACCCACCGGGGGGCTTC. Amino acid sequence: CASSLDPPGGF.

The chain has TRBV12-3 or TRBV12-4 and TRBJ1-3, with TRBD1 identical over 8 bases. The trim removed 3 bases at V and 4 bases at J, leaving 8 bases unmatched. The CDR3 spans 16 residues. DNA of the CDR3: TGTGCCAGCAGTTTCTCCGGGACAGGAGCCGGAAACACCATATATTTT. Protein: CASSFSGTGAGNTIYF.

This clonotype turned up a few times. The chain uses TRBV12-3 or TRBV12-4 and TRBJ1-1; 10 nucleotides line up with TRBD1. Trimming removed 5 bases from V and 11 bases from J; junction bases left unmatched: 11. The length of the CDR3 is 14 residues. CDR3 DNA sequence: TGTGCCAGCAGTATCTCCCACGGGACAGGGGCTGCTTTCTTT. Protein: CASSISHGTGAAFF.

This clonotype showed up many times. This CDR3 reads CASPGGPQGDTQYF. In nucleotides, the CDR3 is TGTGCCAGCCCCGGCGGACCCCAGGGAGATACGCAGTATTTT. The chain carries TRBV7-2 and TRBJ2-3, with a weak D call TRBD1 (5 bases). CDR1 is SGHTA and CDR2 is FQGNSA in the germline V gene. With 8 bases removed from V and 5 bases from J, the gap between germline ends came to 17 bases. The CDR3 length is 14 residues.

This clonotype was counted many times. V usage is TRBV7-2 and J usage is TRBJ2-1, with 8 bases lining up with TRBD2. Germline V CDR1 and CDR2: SGHTA, FQGNSA. This CDR3 region has 20 residues. J was trimmed by 5 bases and V by 5 bases; bases with no gene match: 23. The CDR3 DNA is TGTGCCAGCAGCCGCGGCTCGGTAGCGGGGTCCAAGGGGGACCACAATGAGCAGTTCTTC. This sequence encodes CASSRGSVAGSKGDHNEQFF.

The chain links TRBV7-4 to TRBJ2-1; 9 nucleotides agree with TRBD1. This CDR3 spans 16 amino acids. Germline values: CDR1 SGHVT, CDR2 SQSDAQ. V shed 6 bases and J 5 bases; nucleotides not matched to a gene: 11. The CDR3 region is CASRLPDRGPDNEQFF. In DNA, the CDR3 is TGTGCCAGCAGATTGCCGGACAGGGGCCCGGACAATGAGCAGTTCTTC.

In DNA form, the CDR3 reads TGCAGTGCCTGGTCGACTAGCGGGGGCCTACCCACAGATACGCAGTATTTT. Its translation is CSAWSTSGGLPTDTQYF. This chain uses TRBV20-1 with TRBJ2-3; 12 nucleotides align to TRBD2. With V trimmed by 6 bases and J by 2 bases, 12 bases remained unmatched. There are 17 residues in the CDR3. Germline V gene sequence: CDR1 DFQATT, CDR2 SNEGSKA (reference sequence).

In regard to this clonotype: This could be a read error, since a much larger clone is one nucleotide away. The chain joins TRBV7-8 to TRBJ1-2; 8 nucleotides agree with TRBD1. Unmatched junction bases numbered 11, after V lost 7 bases and J lost 4 bases. The CDR3 covers 15 residues. CDR1 is SGHVS, CDR2 FQNEAQ, per germline. In DNA, the CDR3 is TGTGCCAGCATGGGCGCAGGGGGCTCGGGCTATGGCTACACCTTC. Translating gives CASMGAGGSGYGYTF. The complete variable domain, with remaining parts taken from reference TRBV7-8 and TRBJ1-2, reads GAGVSQSPRYKVAKRGQDVALRCDPISGHVSLFWYQQALGQGPEFLTYFQNEAQLDKSGLPSDRFFAERPEGSVSTLKIQRTQQEDSAVYLCASMGAGGSGYGYTFGSGTRLTVV.